This TCR beta chain derives from a study of siplizumab effects on memory and regulatory T cells (dated by TCRdb to about 2019). Background for the entire study: The study looked at the effect of siplizumab, an anti-CD2 antibody, on alloreactive T-cell subsets in allogeneic mixed lymphocyte reactions made from human PBMCs. General conclusions and limits of the study: The cumulative frequency of alloreactive sequences that could be traced back to unstimulated CD4+ memory T cells was significantly reduced by siplizumab. Compared with memory T cells, unstimulated naive T cells appeared more diverse, and naive cells seemed to make a substantial contribution to the alloresponse. Roughly 75-95% of proliferating CD4+ or CD8+ clones could not be assigned a naive or memory phenotype. Whether proliferating Tregs from siplizumab cultures were suppressive was not functionally confirmed. Because sequences at frequencies below about 10^-5 were poorly captured, only a minor fraction of alloreactive clones could be mapped back to unstimulated subsets. In reactions with siplizumab, an average of 68.8% of mappable alloreactive CD4+ clones were Treg-derived, compared with 25% to 30% in control reactions.

Sorted unstimulated T cells and proliferating T cells recovered from mixed lymphocyte reactions were subjected to TCRbeta CDR3 sequencing. Fresh whole blood from approximately ten HLA-typed healthy donors was used to isolate PBMCs. To map where alloreactive clones came from, CD4+ regulatory T cells in the unstimulated state were FACS-sorted. Ends trimmed: V by 5 bases, J by 7 bases; bases unmatched to a gene: 8. CDR1 is given as LNHDA and CDR2 as SQIVND, both from the germline V gene (reference sequence). The CDR3 numbers 14 residues from cysteine through phenylalanine. The CDR3 DNA has 42 bases and is translated from base 1. The library was produced with the immunoSEQ multiplex PCR assay. Each sample had some 94,000 TCR templates assayed by the deep sequencing platform. Genomic DNA extracted from sorted T cells was the material used for TCRbeta CDR3 sequencing. On the authors' methods: The R programming language was used for the clonal analysis of the TCRbeta CDR3 data. Comparing unstimulated samples against CFSE-low samples taken after the reaction was how alloreactive CD4+ and CD8+ clones were defined. Regulatory or non-regulatory origin was assigned to alloreactive CD4+ clones by matching of sequences to sorted unstimulated Treg and non-Treg repertoires. Entries here come from immuneACCESS through TCRdb and include only in-frame sequences with V and J called. Some clones fail to appear in such tables; in the studies checked, an unresolved V gene covers under half of the shortfall, and the cause of the remainder is unknown. The V and J calls and clone size come from that table; D and trimming were worked out from the DNA. This sample is represented by approximately 120,000 clones; 92% of them were singletons. Under 0.75% of the sample comes from the top ten.

Concerning this clone itself: No antigen is known for it. No base quality values were provided; no much bigger clone lies one nucleotide off.

The sequenced material came from Tregs sorted from blood. The V gene is TRBV19 and the J gene is TRBJ1-5, with 7 junctional bases fitting TRBD1. The TCR was taken from a human donor in good health. The DNA sequence is TGTGCCAGTAGTCCCCGACAGGGAGCCCAGCCCCAGCATTTT. The translation is CASSPRQGAQPQHF.